This T cell receptor (beta chain) stems from a study of shared clonotypes between healthy human individuals. The assay was immunoSEQ multiplex PCR, and TCRdb's table has in-frame clones only and misses some. This sample carries about 660,000 clones, approximately 74% of them seen once, and the ten largest clones take 1.5% to 2%. The sample holds a few counts of this clone. CDR1 MNHEY and CDR2 SVGAGI come from the germline V gene. Trimming cost V 6 bases and J 1 base; bases outside gene matches: 3. The CDR3 runs 15 residues. The sample was memory CD4+ T cells sorted from blood. Subset specified: CD45RA-negative fraction. This sequence was found in a woman between 25 and 40 years old in good health. V usage is TRBV6-5 and J usage is TRBJ2-2, with 9 bases aligning to TRBD2. The CDR3 DNA follows: TGTGCCAGCAGGACGACTAGCGGGAACACCGGGGAGCTGTTTTTT. This codes for CASRTTSGNTGELFF.